This TCR beta chain was retrieved from a study of shared clonotypes between healthy human individuals. Study-wide results and limits: Represented diversity, genetic and exposure-history alike, was limited by few donors.

Remarks on this clone: Its antigen is undetermined.

Sequenced by immunoSEQ multiplex PCR; TCRdb stores in-frame clones only, minus some. Of roughly 2,500,000 clones detected, 93% appear once; the ten largest clones hold 0.36%. Trimming cost V 3 bases and J 4 bases, with 11 bases left between them. Germline V gene sequence: CDR1 KGHSH, CDR2 LQKENI. The CDR3 runs 14 residues. The chain recombines TRBV18 with TRBJ2-3; D is ambiguous. This clonotype was obtained from a man younger than 35 in good health. Some clones in this sample may be carry-over from other donors' samples. Material for sequencing was naive CD4+ T cells from PBMCs. As to subset: CD45RA+ positively selected. CDR3 nucleotides: TGTGCCAGCTCACCCCCGGTAACGTCAGATACGCAGTATTTT. Amino acids: CASSPPVTSDTQYF.